This TCR beta chain derives from a study of identical twins. Study observations and caveats: The authors noted that invariant MAIT and iNKT cells could partly confound zero-insertion analyses.

One entry per CDR3 protein, called by TCRdb with MiXCR from the 5' RACE reads. In the table there are hundreds of thousands of distinct CDR3 sequences, 15% to 20% of which are singletons. CDR1 is SGHRS, CDR2 YFSETQ, per germline. Trimming removed 3 bases from V and 5 bases from J, with 12 bases in between. This CDR3 comprises 15 residues. As to this clonotype: What it binds is not known.

This same sample was also part of a study on T cells expressing NK-cell markers. That report adds: Within the sequenced cohort of eight donors, seven exhibited HCMV seropositivity and one was seronegative. Topping the CD3+CD56-NKG2C+ fraction as well were these clonotypes, in four donors.

The material sequenced was PBMCs. The genes are TRBV5-1 and TRBJ1-6; possible D gene TRBD1, 5 bases. The source of this sequence is a woman between 18 and 29 years old in good health. Here the CDR3 DNA reads TGCGCCAGCAGCTGGGGGACGGAGAATAATTCACCCCTCCACTTT. This translates into CASSWGTENNSPLHF.